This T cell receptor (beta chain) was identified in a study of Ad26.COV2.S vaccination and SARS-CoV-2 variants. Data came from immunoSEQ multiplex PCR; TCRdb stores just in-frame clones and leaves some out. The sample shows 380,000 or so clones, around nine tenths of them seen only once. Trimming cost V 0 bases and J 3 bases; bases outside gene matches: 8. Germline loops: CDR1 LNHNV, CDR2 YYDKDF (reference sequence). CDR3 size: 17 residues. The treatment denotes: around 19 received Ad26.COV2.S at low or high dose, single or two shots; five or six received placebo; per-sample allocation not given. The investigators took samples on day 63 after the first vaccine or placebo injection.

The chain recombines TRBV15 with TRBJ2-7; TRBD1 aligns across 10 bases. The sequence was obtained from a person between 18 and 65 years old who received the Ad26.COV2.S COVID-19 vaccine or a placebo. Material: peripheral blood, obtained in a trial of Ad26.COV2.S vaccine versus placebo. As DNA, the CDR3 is TGTGCCACCAGCAGAGATCTTGTTGGGACAGGGGACTACGAGCAGTACTTC. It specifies CATSRDLVGTGDYEQYF.